This section outlines one T cell receptor (beta chain) sequence together with its context. Its specificity is unknown. These data originate in a study of vaccination and CD4 T cells after COVID-19. Study summary: Comprising six males and four females, the convalescent participants counted two Hispanic individuals among them. Collection of post-vaccine samples followed dose two by a median about 75 days, spanning a range of 14 to 241.

Treatment of the sample: approximately nine-day PBMC culture with coronavirus spike peptide pools or control peptides (ViraFEST assay). Samples of CD4+ T cells were obtained from the unexposed donor before the COVID-19 pandemic (2011-2018). Following expansion of antigen-specific T cells with peptide pools, ViraFEST then sequenced TCRs. The CDR3 extends over 12 amino acids. Looked up from germline, CDR1 is MNHEY and CDR2 is SVGAGI. Trimming took off 4 bases at V and 7 bases at J, with 10 bases between the two ends. Sequenced with the Oncomine TCR Beta short-read assay was DNA taken from cultured CD4+ T cells. Genomic DNA was extracted from cultured CD4+ T cells. TCRdb re-called the PCR reads through MiXCR, storing one row per CDR3 protein. The sample has almost 7,500 distinct CDR3 sequences, around two fifths seen once.

The chain has TRBV6-5 and TRBJ2-5; unclear D gene. The sample was CD4+ T cells from blood, cultured in vitro. The receptor's source is a human donor in good health. The CDR3 region has the DNA TGTGCCAGCAGTTCCACTCCGGGGACCCAGTACTTC. Amino acids: CASSSTPGTQYF.